Listed below are T cell receptor beta chains from one sample, sequenced in a study of blood T cell repertoires in COVID-19. Sequencing used immunoSEQ multiplex PCR; TCRdb keeps in-frame clones, though not all of them. The table has about 360,000 clones, 75% to 90% seen once; the top ten hold roughly 7.2%. Specimen: peripheral blood. The receptors were sampled from a woman aged 55-75 years with COVID-19, enrolled during active disease. Each CDR3 is given with its conserved first and last residue. The D gene is left open where the match is weak. Size values are once, few and many counts, or a class for expanded clones, and some rows have none.

abundance	v_gene	j_gene	d_gene	CDR3aa	CDR3nt
-	TRBV9	TRBJ2-3	TRBD2	CASSGPTLAGGHTRTDTQYF	TGTGCCAGCAGCGGACCTACTCTAGCGGGGGGACACACCCGCACAGATACGCAGTATTTT
-	TRBV7-3	TRBJ1-2	-	CASSLSQNYGYTF	TGTGCCAGCAGCTTATCCCAAAACTATGGCTACACCTTC
once	TRBV7-3	TRBJ1-2	TRBD1	CASSFDRGPPYGYTF	TGTGCCAGCAGCTTCGACAGGGGCCCTCCCTATGGCTACACCTTC
-	TRBV2	TRBJ1-5	-	CASDRRLPPQHF	TGTGCCAGCGACAGGAGACTACCGCCCCAGCATTTT
once	TRBV4-1	TRBJ1-1	-	CASSQGSTGAEAFF	TGCGCCAGCAGCCAAGGATCGACAGGCGCTGAAGCTTTCTTT
-	TRBV27	TRBJ1-2	-	CASSYNRADYGYTF	TGTGCCAGCAGCTACAACAGGGCCGACTATGGCTACACCTTC
-	TRBV6-2/TRBV6-3	TRBJ1-4	TRBD1	CASSNRQGTTNEKLFF	TGTGCCAGCAGTAACCGACAGGGGACAACTAATGAAAAACTGTTTTTT
-	TRBV7-3	TRBJ1-1	-	CASSLNGNTEAFF	TGTGCCAGCAGCTTGAACGGGAACACTGAAGCTTTCTTT
-	TRBV21-1	TRBJ1-6	-	CASSNKADTDNSPLHF	TGTGCCAGCAGCAACAAGGCTGACACAGATAATTCACCCCTCCACTTT
-	TRBV7-8	TRBJ1-2	-	CASSPGQRTLYGYTF	TGTGCCAGCAGCCCCGGACAGAGAACTCTCTATGGCTACACCTTC
-	TRBV6-2/TRBV6-3	TRBJ2-3	TRBD2	CASSWGKSGGPGDTQYF	TGTGCCAGCAGTTGGGGCAAAAGCGGGGGGCCTGGGGATACGCAGTATTTT
-	TRBV20-1	TRBJ2-2	TRBD1	CSAQGAGELFF	TGCAGTGCTCAGGGGGCCGGGGAGCTGTTTTTT
-	TRBV4-2	TRBJ1-6	-	CASSQEVLDSHRWGSPLHF	TGTGCCAGCAGCCAAGAAGTTTTGGACAGCCATCGATGGGGCTCACCCCTCCACTTT
-	TRBV7-2	TRBJ2-1	-	CASSTRLTGTYNEQFF	TGTGCCAGCAGCACCCGACTAACGGGGACCTACAATGAGCAGTTCTTC
few	TRBV18	TRBJ2-3	TRBD1	CASSPRGGNTDTQYF	TGTGCCAGCTCACCACGAGGGGGCAACACAGATACGCAGTATTTT
-	TRBV4-1	TRBJ1-4	TRBD1	CASSLRQGMNEKLFF	TGCGCCAGCAGCCTCAGACAGGGGATGAATGAAAAACTGTTTTTT
-	TRBV11-3	TRBJ1-1	TRBD1	CASSSGQVTEAFF	TGTGCCAGCAGCTCTGGACAGGTCACTGAAGCTTTCTTT
-	TRBV5-4	TRBJ2-1	-	CASSKLPLSYNEQFF	TGTGCCAGCAGCAAACTACCTCTCTCCTACAATGAGCAGTTCTTC
-	TRBV3-1/TRBV3-2	TRBJ2-1	TRBD2	CASSPDPLAGGPHYRGNEQFF	TGTGCCAGCAGCCCCGACCCACTAGCGGGGGGGCCACACTACAGGGGCAATGAGCAGTTCTTC
-	TRBV5-5	TRBJ2-1	TRBD2	CASSLTSLSGGAGNEQFF	TGTGCCAGCAGCCTCACCTCTCTCAGCGGGGGGGCCGGCAATGAGCAGTTCTTC
-	TRBV10-3	TRBJ2-1	-	CAISSGADLGEQFF	TGTGCCATCAGTAGTGGGGCGGACCTAGGCGAGCAGTTCTTC
-	TRBV6-4	TRBJ2-3	TRBD2	CASSGTSGGSTDTQYF	TGTGCCAGCAGTGGGACTAGCGGGGGGAGCACAGATACGCAGTATTTT
-	TRBV24-1	TRBJ1-3	-	CPSFAGGIGGNTIYF	TGCCCATCCTTCGCGGGGGGCATCGGTGGAAACACCATATATTTT
-	TRBV6-1	TRBJ2-7	TRBD1	CASSDYVGQGSDEQYF	TGTGCCAGCAGTGATTATGTTGGACAGGGGTCAGACGAGCAGTACTTC
-	TRBV15	TRBJ1-5	-	CATSRVAEPQHF	TGTGCCACCAGCAGAGTAGCGGAGCCCCAGCATTTT
few	TRBV10-3	TRBJ2-2	TRBD1	CAISRTGAGAENTGELFF	TGTGCCATCAGTAGGACAGGGGCAGGAGCGGAGAACACCGGGGAGCTGTTTTTT
-	TRBV30	TRBJ1-3	TRBD1	CACPGQGTGGNTIYF	TGTGCCTGTCCCGGACAGGGAACGGGCGGAAACACCATATATTTT
once	TRBV3-1/TRBV3-2	TRBJ2-7	-	CASSQGAGTQYF	TGTGCCAGCAGCCAAGGTGCGGGGACGCAGTACTTC
-	TRBV19	TRBJ2-2	-	CASCGRNTGELFF	TGTGCCTCCTGCGGGCGGAACACCGGGGAGCTGTTTTTT
-	TRBV14	TRBJ2-1	-	CASSQQILAIYEQFF	TGTGCCAGCAGCCAACAGATCCTAGCAATCTATGAGCAGTTCTTC
-	TRBV7-9	TRBJ2-7	-	CASSRQASYEQYF	TGTGCCAGCAGCAGACAGGCATCCTACGAGCAGTACTTC
-	TRBV5-1	TRBJ2-5	TRBD2	CASSFSPSGGETQYF	TGCGCCAGCAGCTTTTCCCCTAGCGGGGGGGAGACCCAGTACTTC
-	TRBV5-1	TRBJ2-3	TRBD2	CASSLALAGSTDTQYF	TGCGCCAGCAGCTTGGCCTTAGCGGGGAGCACAGATACGCAGTATTTT
-	TRBV6-1	TRBJ2-5	TRBD2	CASSEELALGTQYF	TGTGCCAGCAGTGAAGAACTAGCGTTAGGGACCCAGTACTTC
-	TRBV4-2	TRBJ2-2	TRBD2	CASSPTRGGNTGELFF	TGTGCCAGCAGCCCTACCCGCGGGGGAAACACCGGGGAGCTGTTTTTT
many	TRBV6-5	TRBJ1-1	-	CASSSPPTEAFF	TGTGCCAGCAGCTCCCCCCCCACTGAAGCTTTCTTT
-	TRBV5-1	TRBJ1-6	-	CASSLVVWANSPLHF	TGCGCCAGCAGCTTGGTCGTCTGGGCTAATTCACCCCTCCACTTT